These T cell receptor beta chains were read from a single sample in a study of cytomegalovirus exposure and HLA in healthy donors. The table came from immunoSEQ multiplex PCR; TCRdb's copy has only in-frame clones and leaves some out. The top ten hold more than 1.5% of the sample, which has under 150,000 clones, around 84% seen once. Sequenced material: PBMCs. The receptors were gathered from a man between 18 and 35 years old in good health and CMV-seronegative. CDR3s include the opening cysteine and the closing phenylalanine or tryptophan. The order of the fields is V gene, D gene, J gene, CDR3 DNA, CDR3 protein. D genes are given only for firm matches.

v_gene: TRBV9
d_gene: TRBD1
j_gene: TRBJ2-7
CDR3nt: TGTGCCAGCAGCGCGTCCGGGACAGGGGTAGGTGAGCAGTACTTC
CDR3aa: CASSASGTGVGEQYF

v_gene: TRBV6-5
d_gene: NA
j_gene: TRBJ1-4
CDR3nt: TGTGCCAGCAGTGGCTTAACTAATGAAAAACTGTTTTTT
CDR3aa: CASSGLTNEKLFF

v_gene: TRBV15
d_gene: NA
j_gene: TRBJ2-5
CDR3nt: TGTGCCACCAGCCGGGGGCAAGAGACCCAGTACTTC
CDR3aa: CATSRGQETQYF

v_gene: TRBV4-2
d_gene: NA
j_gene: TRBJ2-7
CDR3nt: TGTGCCAGCAGCCAAGAACGGGGGGCCTCCTACGAGCAGTACTTC
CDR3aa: CASSQERGASYEQYF

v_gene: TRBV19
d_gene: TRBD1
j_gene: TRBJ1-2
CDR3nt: TGTGCCAGTAGTGCGACAGGGGCAATAGCTAACTATGGCTACACCTTC
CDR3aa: CASSATGAIANYGYTF

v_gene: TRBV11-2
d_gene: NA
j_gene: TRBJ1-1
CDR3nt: TGTGCCAGCAGCGCCCAAGGGGGACGGGCTGAAGCTTTCTTT
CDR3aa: CASSAQGGRAEAFF

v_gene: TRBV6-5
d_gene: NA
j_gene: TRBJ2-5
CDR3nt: TGTGCCAGCAGTCACCCGAGCGGCGACCAAGAGACCCAGTACTTC
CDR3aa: CASSHPSGDQETQYF

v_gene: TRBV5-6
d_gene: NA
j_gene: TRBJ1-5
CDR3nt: TGTGCCAGCAGCTCAACGGGGGGGTTTTCGAGCAATCAGCCCCAGCATTTT
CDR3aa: CASSSTGGFSSNQPQHF

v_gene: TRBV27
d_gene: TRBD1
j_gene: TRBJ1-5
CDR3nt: TGTGCCAGCAGTCTCCGGACAGGGAACGGCAATCAGCCCCAGCATTTT
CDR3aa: CASSLRTGNGNQPQHF

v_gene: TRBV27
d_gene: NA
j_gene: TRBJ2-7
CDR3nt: TGTGCCAGCAGTCCTCCGATAAGAGGGGGCGAGCAGTACTTC
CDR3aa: CASSPPIRGGEQYF